The next 24 T cell receptor beta chains were all read from a single sample in a study of T cell changes during pregnancy in multiple sclerosis. TCRdb's copy holds only in-frame clones and misses some; the assay was immunoSEQ multiplex PCR. The sample lists under 55,000 clones, about 92% occurring once. The sample consisted of CD4+ T cells from peripheral blood mononuclear cells, taken in the third trimester of pregnancy. The receptors were sampled from a female donor with multiple sclerosis, enrolled in a pregnancy study.

The chain carries TRBV7-2 and TRBJ2-1, with TRBD2 identical over 9 bases. The V gene's germline CDR1 is SGHTA and CDR2 FQGNSA. The CDR3 runs 18 residues. J gave up 1 base and V 5 bases, and 12 bases lay outside the gene matches. This CDR3 is CASSRISPRGGSYNEQFF. In DNA form, the CDR3 reads TGTGCCAGCAGCCGGATCTCCCCGCGGGGGGGATCCTACAATGAGCAGTTCTTC.

V usage is TRBV29-1 and J usage is TRBJ1-2; TRBD1 aligns across 12 bases. The CDR3 covers 13 residues. The germline gives CDR1 SQVTM, CDR2 ANQGSEA. Trimming cost V 6 bases and J 8 bases; bases outside gene matches: 7. CDR3 sequence reads: CSVPGQGARGYTF. The CDR3 DNA reads as TGCAGCGTACCGGGACAGGGGGCTCGGGGCTACACCTTC. The full variable domain, its missing parts supplied by reference TRBV29-1 and TRBJ1-2, is SAVISQKPSRDICQRGTSLTIQCQVDSQVTMMFWYRQQPGQSLTLIATANQGSEATYESGFVIDKFPISRPNLTFSTLTVSNMSPEDSSIYLCSVPGQGARGYTFGSGTRLTVV.

V and J are TRBV18 and TRBJ2-5, with D tentatively TRBD1 (6 bases). CDR1 and CDR2 (germline): KGHSH, LQKENI. The V end was cut by 4 bases, the J end by 2 bases, with 11 bases between. The CDR3 spans 14 residues. CDR3 nucleotide sequence: TGTGCCAGCTCACTAATTGGACAGCAAGAGACCCAGTACTTC. Amino acid sequence: CASSLIGQQETQYF.

The chain carries TRBV2 and TRBJ2-1; D may be TRBD1 (5 bases). The CDR3 is 12 amino acids. Per the germline V gene, CDR1 is SNHLY and CDR2 is FYNNEI. Trimming took 4 bases from V and 9 from J, leaving 10 bases between them. Here the CDR3 reads CASSGSRVEQFF. The DNA for the CDR3 is TGTGCCAGCAGTGGGTCCAGGGTTGAGCAGTTCTTC.

Here the CDR3 reads CASRLAQGLGDYGYTF. The DNA of the CDR3 is TGTGCAAGTCGCTTAGCTCAGGGATTGGGTGACTATGGCTACACCTTC. The V call is TRBV12-2, the J call TRBJ1-2; TRBD1 is taken as the D call from the table, unchecked against the DNA. TRBV12-2 is recorded as a pseudogene. The CDR3 is made up of 16 amino acids.

The chain employs TRBV30 and TRBJ1-5; the D is unclear. This CDR3 spans 17 amino acids. The V end lost 2 bases, the J end lost 7 bases, and 24 bases lay between the germline ends. The germline V gene has CDR1 GTSNPN and CDR2 SVGIG (reference sequence). This chain's CDR3 is CAWSIPNFDLGGQPQHF. In DNA form, the CDR3 reads TGTGCCTGGAGTATACCCAACTTCGATCTGGGAGGGCAGCCCCAGCATTTT.

This clone has more than one count but fewer than ten. The chain is built from TRBV7-2 and TRBJ2-1, with a weak D call TRBD1 (5 bases). The germline V gene encodes CDR1 SGHTA and CDR2 FQGNSA. The CDR3 runs to 17 residues. Between the trimmed V and J ends, which lost 1 base and 2 bases, there was a span of 15 bases. The CDR3 here is CASSLEDRGLPYNEQFF. CDR3 in DNA: TGTGCCAGCAGCTTAGAGGATAGGGGCCTACCCTACAATGAGCAGTTCTTC. Full variable domain (outside the CDR3, taken from reference TRBV7-2 and TRBJ2-1): GAGVSQSPSNKVTEKGKDVELRCDPISGHTALYWYRQSLGQGLEFLIYFQGNSAPDKSGLPSDRFSAERTGGSVSTLTIQRTQQEDSAVYLCASSLEDRGLPYNEQFFGPGTRLTVL.

The chain carries TRBV9 and TRBJ1-6, with a tentative D call TRBD1 (5 bases). CDR1 is SGDLS and CDR2 is YYNGEE in the germline V gene. Trimming cost V 6 bases and J 11 bases, with 18 bases left between them. The length of the CDR3 is 14 residues. The CDR3 loop reads CASMGGAYEPPLHF. The DNA for the CDR3 is TGTGCCAGCATGGGAGGGGCTTATGAACCACCCCTCCACTTT. Full variable domain (missing parts from reference TRBV9 and TRBJ1-6): DSGVTQTPKHLITATGQRVTLRCSPRSGDLSVYWYQQSLDQGLQFLIQYYNGEERAKGNILERFSAQQFPDLHSELNLSSLELGDSALYFCASMGGAYEPPLHFGNGTRLTVT.

The chain combines TRBV29-1 with TRBJ2-1, with D perhaps TRBD2 (5 bases). Deletions cut 5 bases from V and 4 bases from J, with 15 bases between. Germline V gives CDR1 SQVTM, CDR2 ANQGSEA. This CDR3 contains 14 residues. CDR3 DNA: TGCAGCGTTTCTCCGGGGTCCACTTACAATGAGCAGTTCTTC. It yields the protein CSVSPGSTYNEQFF.

This chain joins TRBV9 and TRBJ1-1, with 10 bases matching TRBD1. The junction had 2 bases not matched to a gene; V was cut back by 4 bases and J by 5 bases. CDR3 length: 13 amino acids. Germline V lookup: CDR1 SGDLS, CDR2 YYNGEE. DNA for the CDR3: TGTGCCAGCAGCATGGGACAGGGGACTGAAGCTTTCTTT. It specifies CASSMGQGTEAFF.

This clone was found once. The chain is built from TRBV5-1 and TRBJ1-4; 8 bases are a match to TRBD1. Germline V CDR1 and CDR2: SGHRS, YFSETQ. The CDR3 has 14 residues. J lost 8 bases, V lost 4 bases, and 7 bases had no gene match. The CDR3 nucleotides read TGCGCCAGCAGCATACAGGGGGAGAAGGAAAAACTGTTTTTT. Translating it yields CASSIQGEKEKLFF.

This sequence joins TRBV12-5 and TRBJ2-1, with TRBD1 identical over 9 bases. Germline lookup yields CDR1 LGHNT and CDR2 FRNRAP. The CDR3 runs 16 residues. V shed 4 bases, J shed 5 bases, and the junction held 9 bases outside the gene matches. The DNA of the CDR3 is TGTGCTAGTGGTTCCCCCGGAGACAGGGGGGACAATGAGCAGTTCTTC. Encoded protein: CASGSPGDRGDNEQFF.

The rearrangement links TRBV25-1 to TRBJ2-5; TRBD1 aligns across 7 bases. V lost 4 bases and J lost 2; bases outside the gene matches: 10. Germline V gives CDR1 MGHDK, CDR2 SYGVNS. This CDR3 has 16 residues. Here the CDR3 reads CASSVAGTAIQETQYF. The CDR3 DNA is TGTGCCAGCAGTGTGGCCGGGACAGCCATACAAGAGACCCAGTACTTC.

In its sample, this clone was seen once. The V gene is TRBV29-1, the J gene TRBJ2-2; TRBD1 aligns across 8 bases. Germline V CDR1 and CDR2: SQVTM, ANQGSEA. The CDR3 sequence is 14 residues long. Germline trimming cut 6 bases from V and 2 bases from J; bases unmatched to any gene: 5. The CDR3 DNA sequence: TGCAGCGTGGGAGACAGGGGAAACACCGGGGAGCTGTTTTTT. Residues: CSVGDRGNTGELFF.

The CDR3: CASSVEGRGNSPLHF. As DNA, the CDR3 is TGTGCCAGCAGCGTAGAGGGGCGCGGTAATTCACCCCTCCACTTT. The genes are TRBV9 and TRBJ1-6; D may be TRBD1 (5 bases). The V end was cut by 0 bases, the J end by 6 bases, with 10 bases between. The CDR3 contains 15 residues. CDR1 and CDR2 (germline): SGDLS, YYNGEE. Combining the CDR3 with reference TRBV9 and TRBJ1-6 gives the whole variable domain DSGVTQTPKHLITATGQRVTLRCSPRSGDLSVYWYQQSLDQGLQFLIQYYNGEERAKGNILERFSAQQFPDLHSELNLSSLELGDSALYFCASSVEGRGNSPLHFGNGTRLTVT.

The chain is built from TRBV7-2 and TRBJ2-1, with D possibly matching TRBD1 (6 bases). The CDR3 consists of 13 residues. CDR1 SGHTA and CDR2 FQGNSA come from the germline V gene. The DNA for the CDR3 is TGTGGCTCCGGGACAACACATGCCGATGAGCAGTTCTTC. Protein product: CGSGTTHADEQFF.

The chain has TRBV10-1 and TRBJ1-5; D is possibly TRBD1 (5 bases). The CDR3 length is 18 residues. Germline-derived CDR1 and CDR2 are WNHNN and SYGVQD (reference sequence). The ends were cut back, 0 bases at V and 0 bases at J, with 15 bases in the middle. In nucleotides, the CDR3 is TGCGCCAGCAGTGAGTCGGCCCGTAGGGGTTATAGCAATCAGCCCCAGCATTTT. It encodes CASSESARRGYSNQPQHF.

The chain couples TRBV7-2 to TRBJ1-1, with D tentatively TRBD1 (5 bases). V dropped 4 bases and J dropped 4 bases, with 13 bases sitting between them. Germline CDR1 is SGHTA and CDR2 is FQGNSA. The CDR3 sequence is 14 residues long. The CDR3 DNA reads as TGTGCCAGCAGCTCGGTGGGGGGGGGCACTGAAGCTTTCTTT. This sequence encodes CASSSVGGGTEAFF. Combining the CDR3 with reference TRBV7-2 and TRBJ1-1 gives the whole variable domain GAGVSQSPSNKVTEKGKDVELRCDPISGHTALYWYRQSLGQGLEFLIYFQGNSAPDKSGLPSDRFSAERTGGSVSTLTIQRTQQEDSAVYLCASSSVGGGTEAFFGQGTRLTVV.

This chain links TRBV4-3 with TRBJ2-1; TRBD2 matches at 10 bases. Trimming at V came to 1 base and at J to 8 bases, leaving 11 bases not matched to a gene. This CDR3 contains 17 residues. CDR1 is LGHNA, CDR2 YSLEER, per germline. The CDR3 DNA reads as TGCGCCAGCAGCCAAGGGCTAGCGGGGGCTATAGGGGATGAGCAGTTCTTC. Its protein product is CASSQGLAGAIGDEQFF.

The chain combines TRBV2 with TRBJ2-1; TRBD2 agrees at 9 bases. The junction had 7 bases not matched to a gene; V was cut back by 7 bases and J by 6 bases. CDR1 is SNHLY and CDR2 is FYNNEI in the germline V gene. The CDR3 is 14 residues long. CDR3 in amino acids: CASIAGGLPNEQFF. The CDR3 coding sequence is TGTGCCAGCATCGCGGGGGGGCTACCCAATGAGCAGTTCTTC.

J is TRBJ2-7 and V is TRBV19, with D possibly TRBD1 on 5 matching bases. The CDR3 length is 12 residues. The germline V and J ends were trimmed by 4 bases and 9 bases, with 13 bases remaining between them. Germline V CDR1 and CDR2: LNHDA, SQIVND (reference sequence). CDR3 nucleotide sequence: TGTGCCAGTAGTACCACAGGAACGCGGCAGTACTTC. Protein sequence: CASSTTGTRQYF. The variable domain in full, with the rest retrieved from reference TRBV19 and TRBJ2-7, is DGGITQSPKYLFRKEGQNVTLSCEQNLNHDAMYWYRQDPGQGLRLIYYSQIVNDFQKGDIAEGYSVSREKKESFPLTVTSAQKNPTAFYLCASSTTGTRQYFGPGTRLTVT.

The rearrangement uses TRBV6-1 and TRBJ2-5; TRBD1 matches 8 bases. The better agreement between TRBJ2-7 and the DNA end casts doubt on the J call. The germline gives CDR1 MNHNS, CDR2 SASEGT. The CDR3 loop spans 13 amino acids. CDR3 residues: CASSKTGVGEQYF. The CDR3 DNA reads TGTGCCAGCAGCAAGACAGGGGTCGGCGAGCAGTACTTC.

The chain couples TRBV6-1 to TRBJ2-5; D is perhaps TRBD1 (6 bases). V gave up 7 bases and J gave up 5 bases, with 20 bases separating them. The CDR3 has 15 amino acids. Germline CDR1 and CDR2: MNHNS and SASEGT. The CDR3, as DNA: TGTGCCAGCACCCTTCTGGTGGGGGCCGGCGAGACCCAGTACTTC. This gives the protein CASTLLVGAGETQYF.

The CDR3 is CASSLQREETQYF. CDR3 DNA sequence: TGTGCCAGCAGCCTCCAGAGGGAGGAGACCCAGTACTTC. V is TRBV4-2 and J is TRBJ2-5, with TRBD2 as a possible D gene (5 bases). This CDR3 region has 13 residues. Trimming left V 4 bases short and J 5 bases short, with 11 bases between. Germline assignment: CDR1 LGHNA and CDR2 YNFKEQ.